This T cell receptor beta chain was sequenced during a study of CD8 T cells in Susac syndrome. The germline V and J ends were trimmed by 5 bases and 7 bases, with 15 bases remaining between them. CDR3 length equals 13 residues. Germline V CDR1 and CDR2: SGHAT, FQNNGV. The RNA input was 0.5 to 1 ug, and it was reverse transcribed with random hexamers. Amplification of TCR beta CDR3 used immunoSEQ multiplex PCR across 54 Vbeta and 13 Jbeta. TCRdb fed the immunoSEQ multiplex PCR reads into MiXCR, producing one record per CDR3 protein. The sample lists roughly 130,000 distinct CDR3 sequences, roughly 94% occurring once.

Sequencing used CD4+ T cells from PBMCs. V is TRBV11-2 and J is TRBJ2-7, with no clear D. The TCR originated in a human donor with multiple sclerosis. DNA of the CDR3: TGTGCCAGCAGCGAAGGGTGGCTCGGGGAGCAGTACTTC. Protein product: CASSEGWLGEQYF.